These 3 T cell receptor beta chains came from one sample sequenced in a study of cytomegalovirus exposure and HLA in healthy donors. The PCR ran on 60 Vbeta and 13 Jbeta primers. TCRdb's copy holds only in-frame clones and misses some; the assay was immunoSEQ multiplex PCR. The sample records roughly 190,000 clones, 70% to 80% being singletons. What was sequenced was PBMCs. The receptors stem from a woman between 25 and 40 years old in good health and CMV-seropositive.

This chain links TRBV5-1 with TRBJ2-1; D may be TRBD1 (6 bases). Germline V lookup: CDR1 SGHRS, CDR2 YFSETQ. Trimming left V 1 base short and J 0 bases short, with 11 bases between. This CDR3 region has 16 residues. For the CDR3, the DNA is TGCGCCAGCAGCTTGAAGGGGGTTCCCTCCTACAATGAGCAGTTCTTC. It translates to CASSLKGVPSYNEQFF.

The rearrangement uses TRBV7-9 and TRBJ1-5; 9 bases line up with TRBD1. The CDR3 is 14 amino acids. Germline V gene sequence: CDR1 SEHNR, CDR2 FQNEAQ (reference sequence). The J segment lost 3 bases and the V segment lost 7 bases, leaving 4 bases of the junction unmatched. CDR3 loop: CASTQQGANQPQHF. For the CDR3, the DNA is TGTGCCAGCACCCAACAGGGGGCCAATCAGCCCCAGCATTTT.

The CDR3 bases are TGTGCCAGCAGGGGACAGGACAACAATGAGCAGTTCTTC. This codes for CASRGQDNNEQFF. V usage is TRBV7-8 and J usage is TRBJ2-1; TRBD1 matches at 8 bases. The germline V gene encodes CDR1 SGHVS and CDR2 FQNEAQ. The V segment lost 6 bases and the J segment 5 bases; nucleotides outside the gene matches: 3. The CDR3 runs 13 residues.